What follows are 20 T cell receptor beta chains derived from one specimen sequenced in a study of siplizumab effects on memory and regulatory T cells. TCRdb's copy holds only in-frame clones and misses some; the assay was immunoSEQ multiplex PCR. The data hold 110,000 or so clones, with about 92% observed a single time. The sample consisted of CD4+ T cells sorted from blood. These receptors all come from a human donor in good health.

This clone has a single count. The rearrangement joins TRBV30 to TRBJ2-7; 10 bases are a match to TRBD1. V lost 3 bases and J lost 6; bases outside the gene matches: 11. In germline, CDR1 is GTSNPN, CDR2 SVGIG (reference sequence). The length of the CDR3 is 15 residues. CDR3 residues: CAWRDPGQGFGEQYF. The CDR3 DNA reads TGTGCCTGGAGAGACCCGGGACAGGGGTTTGGCGAGCAGTACTTC.

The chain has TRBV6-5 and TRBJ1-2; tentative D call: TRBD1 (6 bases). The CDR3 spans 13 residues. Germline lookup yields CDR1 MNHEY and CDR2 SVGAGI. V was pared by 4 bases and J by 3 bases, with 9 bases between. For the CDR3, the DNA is TGTGCCAGCAGTTGGGCAGGGGACTATGGCTACACCTTC. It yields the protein CASSWAGDYGYTF.

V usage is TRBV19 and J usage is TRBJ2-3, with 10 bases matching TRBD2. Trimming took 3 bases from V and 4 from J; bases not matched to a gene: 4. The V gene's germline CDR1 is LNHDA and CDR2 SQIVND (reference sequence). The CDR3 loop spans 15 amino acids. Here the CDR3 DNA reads TGTGCCAGTAGTATGAGAGCGGGAGGGGCAGATACGCAGTATTTT. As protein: CASSMRAGGADTQYF.

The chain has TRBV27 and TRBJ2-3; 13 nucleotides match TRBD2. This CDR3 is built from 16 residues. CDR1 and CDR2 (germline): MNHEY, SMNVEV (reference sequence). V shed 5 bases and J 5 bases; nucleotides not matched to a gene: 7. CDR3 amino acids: CASSPGLAGVLDTQYF. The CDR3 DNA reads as TGTGCCAGCAGTCCCGGACTAGCGGGAGTCTTAGATACGCAGTATTTT.

DNA for the CDR3: TGTGCCAGCAGCCGTGGACAGGGTGTTTGGGAGACCCAGTACTTC. Its protein product is CASSRGQGVWETQYF. This chain uses TRBV5-4 with TRBJ2-5, with 8 positions matching TRBD1. Germline CDR1 SGHNT, CDR2 YYREEE (reference sequence). This CDR3 spans 15 amino acids. V lost 4 bases, J lost 5 bases, and 10 bases stayed unmatched.

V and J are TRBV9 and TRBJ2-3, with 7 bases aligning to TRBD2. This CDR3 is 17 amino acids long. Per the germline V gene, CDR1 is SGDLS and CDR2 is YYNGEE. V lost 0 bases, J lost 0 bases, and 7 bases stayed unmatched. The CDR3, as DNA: TGTGCCAGCAGCGTAGAAATAGGGACTACTAGCACAGATACGCAGTATTTT. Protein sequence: CASSVEIGTTSTDTQYF.

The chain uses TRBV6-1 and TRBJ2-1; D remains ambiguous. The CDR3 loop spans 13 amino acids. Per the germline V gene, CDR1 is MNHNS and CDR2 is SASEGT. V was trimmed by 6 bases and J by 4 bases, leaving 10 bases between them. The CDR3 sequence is CASRNPPYNEQFF. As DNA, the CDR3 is TGTGCCAGCAGAAACCCTCCTTACAATGAGCAGTTCTTC.

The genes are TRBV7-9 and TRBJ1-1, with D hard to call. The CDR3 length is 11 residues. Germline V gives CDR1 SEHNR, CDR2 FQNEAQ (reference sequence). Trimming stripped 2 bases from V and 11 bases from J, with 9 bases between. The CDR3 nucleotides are TGTGCCAGCAGCTTAATTGTGGGGGCTTTCTTT. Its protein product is CASSLIVGAFF.

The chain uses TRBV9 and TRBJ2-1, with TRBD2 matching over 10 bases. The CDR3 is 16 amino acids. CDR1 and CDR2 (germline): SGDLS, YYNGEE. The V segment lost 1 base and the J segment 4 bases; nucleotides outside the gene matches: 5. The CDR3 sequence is CASSVKLAGGYNEQFF. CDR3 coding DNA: TGTGCCAGCAGCGTAAAATTAGCGGGGGGTTACAATGAGCAGTTCTTC.

The CDR3 DNA follows: TGCGCCAGCAGCCCCGGGACAGGCACAGATACGCAGTATTTT. It codes for CASSPGTGTDTQYF. The chain has TRBV5-1 and TRBJ2-3; 7 bases are a match to TRBD1. Germline V gives CDR1 SGHRS, CDR2 YFSETQ. J lost 1 base, V lost 4 bases, and 3 bases had no gene match. The CDR3 extends over 14 amino acids.

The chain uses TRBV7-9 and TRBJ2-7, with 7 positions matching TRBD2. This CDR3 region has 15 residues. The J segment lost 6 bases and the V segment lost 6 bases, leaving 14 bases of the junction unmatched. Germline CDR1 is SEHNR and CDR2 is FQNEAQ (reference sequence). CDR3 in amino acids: CASSFDRDGGIEQYF. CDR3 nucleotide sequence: TGTGCCAGCAGTTTCGACCGGGACGGGGGGATCGAGCAGTACTTC.

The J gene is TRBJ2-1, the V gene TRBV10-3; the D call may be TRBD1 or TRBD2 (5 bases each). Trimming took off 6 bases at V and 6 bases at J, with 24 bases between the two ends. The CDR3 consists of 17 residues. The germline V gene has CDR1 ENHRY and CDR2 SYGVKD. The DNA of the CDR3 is TGTGCCATCAGGGAACGTGAGGAGGCAGGGAAGGTCAATGAGCAGTTCTTC. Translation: CAIREREEAGKVNEQFF.

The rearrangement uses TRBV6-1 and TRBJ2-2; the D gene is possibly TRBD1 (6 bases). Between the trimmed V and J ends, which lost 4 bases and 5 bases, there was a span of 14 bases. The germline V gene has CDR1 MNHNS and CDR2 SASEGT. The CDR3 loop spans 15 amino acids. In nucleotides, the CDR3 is TGTGCCAGCAGTGGTGGGACAATAGGGACCGGGGAGCTGTTTTTT. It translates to CASSGGTIGTGELFF.

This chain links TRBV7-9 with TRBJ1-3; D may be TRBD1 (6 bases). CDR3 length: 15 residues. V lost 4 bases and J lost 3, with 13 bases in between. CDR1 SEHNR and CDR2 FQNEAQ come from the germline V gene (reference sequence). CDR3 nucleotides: TGTGCCAGCAGCTCGCCGGGGGCTGGTGGAAACACCATATATTTT. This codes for CASSSPGAGGNTIYF.

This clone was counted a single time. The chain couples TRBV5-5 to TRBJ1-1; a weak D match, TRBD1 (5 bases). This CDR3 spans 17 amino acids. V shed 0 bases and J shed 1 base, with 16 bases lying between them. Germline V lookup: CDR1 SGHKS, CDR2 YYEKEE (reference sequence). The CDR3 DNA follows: TGTGCCAGCAGCTTGGCCCGGGCAGGGTACACGAACACTGAAGCTTTCTTT. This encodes CASSLARAGYTNTEAFF.

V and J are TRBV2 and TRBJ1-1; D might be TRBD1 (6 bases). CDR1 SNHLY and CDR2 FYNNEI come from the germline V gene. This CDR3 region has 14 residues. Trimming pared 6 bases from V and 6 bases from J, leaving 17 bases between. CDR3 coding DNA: TGTGCCAGCAGGGCACAGGGTAGGATCCCTGAAGCTTTCTTT. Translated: CASRAQGRIPEAFF.

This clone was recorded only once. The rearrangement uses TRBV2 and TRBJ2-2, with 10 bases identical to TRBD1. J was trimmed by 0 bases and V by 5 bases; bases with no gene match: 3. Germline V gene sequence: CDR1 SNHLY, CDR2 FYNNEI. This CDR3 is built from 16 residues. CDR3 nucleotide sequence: TGTGCCAGCAGTTCCGGGACAGGGGCGAACACCGGGGAGCTGTTTTTT. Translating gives CASSSGTGANTGELFF.

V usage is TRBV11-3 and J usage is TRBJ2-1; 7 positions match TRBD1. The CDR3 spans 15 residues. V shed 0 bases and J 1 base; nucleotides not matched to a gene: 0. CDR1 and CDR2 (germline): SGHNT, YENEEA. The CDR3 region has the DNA TGTGCCAGCAGCTTAGAGGGACAGTCCTACAATGAGCAGTTCTTC. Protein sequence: CASSLEGQSYNEQFF.

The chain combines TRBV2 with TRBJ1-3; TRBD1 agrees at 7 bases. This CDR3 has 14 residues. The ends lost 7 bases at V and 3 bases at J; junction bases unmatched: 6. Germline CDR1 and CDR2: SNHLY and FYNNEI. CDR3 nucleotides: TGTGCCAGCAAGAACAGGGGCAATGGAAACACCATATATTTT. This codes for CASKNRGNGNTIYF.

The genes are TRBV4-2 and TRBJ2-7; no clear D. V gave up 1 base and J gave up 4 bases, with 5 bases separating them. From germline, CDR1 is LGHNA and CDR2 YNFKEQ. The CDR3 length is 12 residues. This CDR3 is CASSQGQYEQYF. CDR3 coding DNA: TGTGCCAGCAGCCAAGGGCAATACGAGCAGTACTTC.